This TCR beta chain was sequenced for a study of cytomegalovirus exposure and HLA in healthy donors. Study-wide findings and caveats: Most TCR sequences were rare, but some public TCRs occurred in many donors.

A note on this clone: What it binds is unknown.

PCR amplification relied on 60 Vbeta primers (plus 13 Jbeta primers). Here immunoSEQ multiplex PCR was the method, and the copy in TCRdb shows in-frame clones only, minus some. Seen in this sample are 90,000 to 100,000 clones; the ten most common clones hold 3% to 4%. Germline V gene lookup returns CDR1 SNHLY and CDR2 FYNNEI. This CDR3 is 11 amino acids long. The specimen was PBMCs. The receptor's source is a woman aged 25 to 39 in good health and CMV-seronegative. The V gene is TRBV2, the J gene TRBJ1-1; D uncertain. CDR3 sequence (DNA): TGTGCAATACCCTTCGGCACTGAAGCTTTCTTT. Residues: CAIPFGTEAFF.